This T cell receptor (beta chain) emerged from a study of Graves' ophthalmopathy and Graves' hyperthyroidism. This CDR3 has 13 residues. The germline V gene encodes CDR1 SGHRS and CDR2 YFSETQ. The V and J ends lost 0 bases and 7 bases respectively, with 8 bases between them. Amplification of TCR beta CDR3 regions used RNA transcripts. HTBI primers served in a first-round RT-PCR, which a second-round multiplex PCR followed. TCRdb re-derived calls from the multiplex PCR reads in MiXCR, one entry per CDR3 protein. The sample comprises 350,000 to 450,000 distinct CDR3 sequences, more than 20% of which are singletons, and roughly 3% rests with the top ten.

V usage is TRBV5-1 and J usage is TRBJ1-5, with D uncertain. Sequenced material: peripheral blood. This receptor was identified in a young woman with stable Graves' hyperthyroidism. CDR3 sequence reads: CASSLGGLQPQHF. The DNA of the CDR3 is TGCGCCAGCAGCTTGGGGGGTTTGCAGCCCCAGCATTTT.